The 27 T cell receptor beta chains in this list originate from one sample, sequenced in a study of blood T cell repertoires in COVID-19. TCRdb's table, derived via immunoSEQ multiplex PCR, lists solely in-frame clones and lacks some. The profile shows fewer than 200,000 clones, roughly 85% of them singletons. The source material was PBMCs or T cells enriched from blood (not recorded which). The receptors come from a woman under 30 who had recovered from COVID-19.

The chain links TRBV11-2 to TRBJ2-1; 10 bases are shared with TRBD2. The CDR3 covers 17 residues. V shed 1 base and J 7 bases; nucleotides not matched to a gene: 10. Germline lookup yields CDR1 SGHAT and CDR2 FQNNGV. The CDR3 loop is CASSLGVAGGSRNEQFF. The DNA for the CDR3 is TGTGCCAGCAGCTTAGGAGTAGCGGGGGGTTCTAGAAATGAGCAGTTCTTC.

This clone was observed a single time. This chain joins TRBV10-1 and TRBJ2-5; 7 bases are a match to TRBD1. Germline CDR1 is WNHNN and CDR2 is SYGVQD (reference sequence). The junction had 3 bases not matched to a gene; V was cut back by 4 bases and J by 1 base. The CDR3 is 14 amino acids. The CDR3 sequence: CASSVGTAQETQYF. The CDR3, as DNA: TGCGCCAGCAGTGTCGGGACAGCCCAAGAGACCCAGTACTTC.

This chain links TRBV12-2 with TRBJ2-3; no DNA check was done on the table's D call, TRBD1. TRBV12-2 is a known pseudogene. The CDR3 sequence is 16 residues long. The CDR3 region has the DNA TGTGCAAGTCGCCAGACAGGTCTCAAGGGCACAGATACGCAGTATTTT. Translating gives CASRQTGLKGTDTQYF.

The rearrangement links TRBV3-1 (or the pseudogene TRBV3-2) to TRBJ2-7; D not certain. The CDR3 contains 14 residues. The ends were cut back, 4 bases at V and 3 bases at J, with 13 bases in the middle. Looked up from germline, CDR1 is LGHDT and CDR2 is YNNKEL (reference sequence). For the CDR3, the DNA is TGTGCCAGCAGCCTCCGGGTATTGAGCTACGAGCAGTACTTC. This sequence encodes CASSLRVLSYEQYF.

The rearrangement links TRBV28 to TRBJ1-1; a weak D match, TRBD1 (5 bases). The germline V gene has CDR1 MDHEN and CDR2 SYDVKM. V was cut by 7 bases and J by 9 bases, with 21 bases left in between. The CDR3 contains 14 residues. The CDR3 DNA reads TGTGCCAGCATAGGGTTGGGGGGGATAACACAAGCTTTCTTT. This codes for CASIGLGGITQAFF.

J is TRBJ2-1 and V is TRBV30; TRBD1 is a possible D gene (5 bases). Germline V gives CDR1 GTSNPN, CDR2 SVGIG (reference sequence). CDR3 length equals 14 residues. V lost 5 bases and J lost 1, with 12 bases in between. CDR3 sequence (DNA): TGTGCCTGGCGACAGACCCTTTCCTACAATGAGCAGTTCTTC. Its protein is CAWRQTLSYNEQFF.

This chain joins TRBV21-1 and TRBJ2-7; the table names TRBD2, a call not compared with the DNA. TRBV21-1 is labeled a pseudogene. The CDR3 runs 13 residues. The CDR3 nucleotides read TGTGCCAGCAGCCAAGGGGGAGAGGGCGAGCAGTACTTC. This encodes CASSQGGEGEQYF.

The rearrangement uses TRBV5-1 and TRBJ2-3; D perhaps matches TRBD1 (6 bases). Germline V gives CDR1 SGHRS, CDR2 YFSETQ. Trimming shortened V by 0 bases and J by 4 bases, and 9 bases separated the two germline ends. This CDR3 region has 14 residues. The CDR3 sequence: CASSLDPGADTQYF. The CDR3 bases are TGCGCCAGCAGCTTGGATCCAGGGGCAGATACGCAGTATTTT. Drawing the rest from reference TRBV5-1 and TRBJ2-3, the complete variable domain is KAGVTQTPRYLIKTRGQQVTLSCSPISGHRSVSWYQQTPGQGLQFLFEYFSETQRNKGNFPGRFSGRQFSNSRSEMNVSTLELGDSALYLCASSLDPGADTQYFGPGTRLTVL.

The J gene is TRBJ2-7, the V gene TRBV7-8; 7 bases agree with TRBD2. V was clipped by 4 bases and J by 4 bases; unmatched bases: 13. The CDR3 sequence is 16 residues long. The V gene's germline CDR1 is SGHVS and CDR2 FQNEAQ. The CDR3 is CASSSHQGGVGYEQYF. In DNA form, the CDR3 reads TGTGCCAGCAGCTCTCACCAGGGAGGGGTTGGGTACGAGCAGTACTTC.

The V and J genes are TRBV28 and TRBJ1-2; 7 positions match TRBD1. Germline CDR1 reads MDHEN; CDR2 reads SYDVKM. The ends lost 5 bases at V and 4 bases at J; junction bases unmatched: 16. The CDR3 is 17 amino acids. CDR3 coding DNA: TGTGCCAGCAGTAGGCGGGACAGTTCCCTTACCCTCTATGGCTACACCTTC. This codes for CASSRRDSSLTLYGYTF.

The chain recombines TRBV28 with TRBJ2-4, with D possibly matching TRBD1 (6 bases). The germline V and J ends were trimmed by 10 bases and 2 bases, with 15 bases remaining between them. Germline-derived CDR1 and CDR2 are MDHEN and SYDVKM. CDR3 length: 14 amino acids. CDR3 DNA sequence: TGTGCCACCGCCCTGCAGGGGCCCAAAAACATTCAGTACTTC. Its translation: CATALQGPKNIQYF.

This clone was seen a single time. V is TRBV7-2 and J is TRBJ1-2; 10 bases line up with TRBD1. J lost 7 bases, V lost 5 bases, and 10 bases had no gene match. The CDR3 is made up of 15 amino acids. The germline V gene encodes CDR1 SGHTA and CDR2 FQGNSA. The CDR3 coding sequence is TGTGCCAGCAGCACGACAGGGGGCGTTGGGGGTGGCTACACCTTC. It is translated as CASSTTGGVGGGYTF.

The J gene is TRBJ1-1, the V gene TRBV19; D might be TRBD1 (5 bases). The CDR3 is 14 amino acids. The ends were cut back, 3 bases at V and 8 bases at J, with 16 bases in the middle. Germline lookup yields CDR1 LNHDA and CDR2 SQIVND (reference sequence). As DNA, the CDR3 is TGTGCCAGTAGTATGGGACCGGGGGGGAAAGAAGCTTTCTTT. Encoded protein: CASSMGPGGKEAFF.

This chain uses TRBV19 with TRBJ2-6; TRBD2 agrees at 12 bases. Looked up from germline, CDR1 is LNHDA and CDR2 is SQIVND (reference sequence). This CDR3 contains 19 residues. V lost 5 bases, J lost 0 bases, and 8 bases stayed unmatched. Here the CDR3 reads CASSPRTSGVSSGANVLTF. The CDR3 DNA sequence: TGTGCCAGTAGTCCGCGGACTAGCGGGGTTAGCTCTGGGGCCAACGTCCTGACTTTC.

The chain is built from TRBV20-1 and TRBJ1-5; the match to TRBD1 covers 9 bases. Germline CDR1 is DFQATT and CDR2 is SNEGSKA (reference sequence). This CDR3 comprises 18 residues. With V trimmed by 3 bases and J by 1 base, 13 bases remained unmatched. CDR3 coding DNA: TGCAGTGCTAGTCCCCAAGACAGGGGGACAATCAGCAATCAGCCCCAGCATTTT. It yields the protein CSASPQDRGTISNQPQHF.

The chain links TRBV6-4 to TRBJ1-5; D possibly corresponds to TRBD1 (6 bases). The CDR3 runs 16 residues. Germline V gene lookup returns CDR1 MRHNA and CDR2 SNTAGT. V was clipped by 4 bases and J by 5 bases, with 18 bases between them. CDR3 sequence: CASSASGGRKDQPQHF. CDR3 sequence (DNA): TGTGCCAGCAGTGCGTCGGGGGGCAGGAAGGATCAGCCCCAGCATTTT.

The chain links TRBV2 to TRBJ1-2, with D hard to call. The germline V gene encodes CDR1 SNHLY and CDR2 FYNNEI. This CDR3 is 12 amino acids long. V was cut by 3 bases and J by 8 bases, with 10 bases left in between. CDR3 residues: CASSEDSGGYTF. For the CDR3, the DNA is TGTGCCAGCAGTGAGGACTCGGGAGGCTACACCTTC. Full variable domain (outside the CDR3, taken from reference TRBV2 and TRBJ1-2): EPEVTQTPSHQVTQMGQEVILRCVPISNHLYFYWYRQILGQKVEFLVSFYNNEISEKSEIFDDQFSVERPDGSNFTLKIRSTKLEDSAMYFCASSEDSGGYTFGSGTRLTVV.

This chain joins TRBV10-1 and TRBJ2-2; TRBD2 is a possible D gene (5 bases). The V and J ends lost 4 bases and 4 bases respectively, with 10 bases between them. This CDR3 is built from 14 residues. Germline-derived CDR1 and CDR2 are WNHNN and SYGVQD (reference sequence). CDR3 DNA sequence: TGCGCCAGCAGTGCCTTGGCGGGCACCGGGGAGCTGTTTTTT. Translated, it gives CASSALAGTGELFF.

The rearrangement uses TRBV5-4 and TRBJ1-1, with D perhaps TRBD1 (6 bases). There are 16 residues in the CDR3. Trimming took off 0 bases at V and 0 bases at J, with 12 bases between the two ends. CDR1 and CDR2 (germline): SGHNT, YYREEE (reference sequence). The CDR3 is CASSLEIGGLNTEAFF. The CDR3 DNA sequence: TGTGCCAGCAGCTTGGAAATCGGGGGGCTGAACACTGAAGCTTTCTTT.

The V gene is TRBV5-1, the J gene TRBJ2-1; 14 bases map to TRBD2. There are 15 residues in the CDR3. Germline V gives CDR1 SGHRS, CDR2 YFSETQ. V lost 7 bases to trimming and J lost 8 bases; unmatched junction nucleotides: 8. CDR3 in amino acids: CASQLPGLAGDEQFF. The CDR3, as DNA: TGCGCCAGCCAACTTCCGGGACTAGCGGGAGATGAGCAGTTCTTC.

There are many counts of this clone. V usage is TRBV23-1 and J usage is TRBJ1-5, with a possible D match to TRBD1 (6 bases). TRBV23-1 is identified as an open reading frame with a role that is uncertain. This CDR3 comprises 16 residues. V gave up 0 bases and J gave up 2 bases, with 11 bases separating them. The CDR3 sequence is CASSQSAGARNQPQHF. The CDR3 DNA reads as TGCGCCAGCAGTCAATCAGCGGGGGCGCGCAATCAGCCCCAGCATTTT.

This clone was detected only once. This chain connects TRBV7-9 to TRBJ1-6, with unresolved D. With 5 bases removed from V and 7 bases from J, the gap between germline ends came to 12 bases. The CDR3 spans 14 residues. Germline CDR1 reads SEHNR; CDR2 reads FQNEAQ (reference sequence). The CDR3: CASSPARGNSPLHF. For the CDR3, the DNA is TGTGCCAGCAGCCCAGCTCGAGGGAATTCACCCCTCCACTTT. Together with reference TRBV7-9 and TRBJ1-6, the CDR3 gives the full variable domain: DTGVSQNPRHKITKRGQNVTFRCDPISEHNRLYWYRQTLGQGPEFLTYFQNEAQLEKSRLLSDRFSAERPKGSFSTLEIQRTEQGDSAMYLCASSPARGNSPLHFGNGTRLTVT.

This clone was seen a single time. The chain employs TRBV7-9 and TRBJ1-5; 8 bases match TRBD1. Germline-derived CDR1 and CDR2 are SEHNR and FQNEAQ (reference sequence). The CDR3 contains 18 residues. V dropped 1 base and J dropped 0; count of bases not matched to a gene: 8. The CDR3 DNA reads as TGTGCCAGCAGCTTAGGAGGACAGGGCCGTTATAGCAATCAGCCCCAGCATTTT. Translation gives CASSLGGQGRYSNQPQHF.

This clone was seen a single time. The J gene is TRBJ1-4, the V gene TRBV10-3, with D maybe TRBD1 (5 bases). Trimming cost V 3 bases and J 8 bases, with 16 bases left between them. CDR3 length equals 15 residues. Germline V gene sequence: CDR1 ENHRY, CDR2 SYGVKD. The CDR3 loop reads CAISEDQGSREKLFF. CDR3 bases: TGTGCCATCAGTGAAGATCAGGGATCTCGGGAAAAACTGTTTTTT.

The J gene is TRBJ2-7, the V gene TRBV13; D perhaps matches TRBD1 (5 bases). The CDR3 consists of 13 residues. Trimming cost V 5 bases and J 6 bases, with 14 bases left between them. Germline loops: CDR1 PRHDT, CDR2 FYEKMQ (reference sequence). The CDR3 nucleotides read TGTGCCAGCAGCCCGGACAACGAGGTCGAGCAGTACTTC. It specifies CASSPDNEVEQYF.

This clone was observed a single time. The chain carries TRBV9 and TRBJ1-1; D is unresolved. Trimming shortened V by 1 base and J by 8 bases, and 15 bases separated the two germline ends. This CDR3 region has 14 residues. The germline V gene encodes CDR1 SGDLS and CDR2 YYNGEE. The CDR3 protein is CASSVQLEGSEAFF. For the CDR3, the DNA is TGTGCCAGCAGCGTACAGTTGGAGGGTTCCGAAGCTTTCTTT.

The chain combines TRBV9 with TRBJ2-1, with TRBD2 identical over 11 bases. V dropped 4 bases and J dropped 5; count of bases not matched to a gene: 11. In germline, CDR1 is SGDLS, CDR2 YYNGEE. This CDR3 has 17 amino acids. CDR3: CASSPRTSGSGDNEQFF. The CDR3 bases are TGTGCCAGCAGCCCTCGAACTAGCGGGAGTGGGGACAATGAGCAGTTCTTC.